This entry features one TCR beta chain sequence. What it recognizes is unknown. These data belong to a study of OX40 agonist ivuxolimab in advanced cancers. Study background: With ivuxolimab, an agonistic anti-OX40 (CD134) antibody, patients were treated.

Study-level results: Relative to CD4+ cells, CD8+ T cells on average had more expanded clones. The study did not work out the antigen specificity of the expanded peripheral T cells.

Sequencing used immunoSEQ multiplex PCR; TCRdb keeps in-frame clones, though not all of them. The sample yields about 41,000 clones, around four fifths seen once. Germline V CDR1 and CDR2: MNHNS, SASEGT. Trimming cost V 3 bases and J 5 bases; bases outside gene matches: 4. This CDR3 has 14 residues. The TCR sequence derives from an adult with an advanced solid tumor such as melanoma, head and neck, liver or kidney cancer. This material consisted of CD4+ or CD8+ T cells sorted from blood, taken in a trial of the OX40 agonist ivuxolimab. The chain links TRBV6-1 to TRBJ2-5; 9 bases are a match to TRBD1. The CDR3 bases are TGTGCCAGCAGTGAGGGACAGGGCCGCGAGACCCAGTACTTC. It specifies CASSEGQGRETQYF.